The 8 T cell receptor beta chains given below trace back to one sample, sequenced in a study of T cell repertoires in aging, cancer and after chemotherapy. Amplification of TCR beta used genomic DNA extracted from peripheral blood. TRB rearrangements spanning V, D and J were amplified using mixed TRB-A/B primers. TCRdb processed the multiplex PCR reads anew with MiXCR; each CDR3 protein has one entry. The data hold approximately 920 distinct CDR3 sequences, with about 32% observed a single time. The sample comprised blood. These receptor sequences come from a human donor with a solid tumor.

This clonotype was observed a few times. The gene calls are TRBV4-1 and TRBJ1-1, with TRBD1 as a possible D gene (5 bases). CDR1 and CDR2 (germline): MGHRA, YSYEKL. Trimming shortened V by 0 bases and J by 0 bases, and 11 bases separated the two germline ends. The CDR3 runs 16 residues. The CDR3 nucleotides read TGCGCCAGCAGCCAAGACGGCACAGGCATGAACACTGAAGCTTTCTTT. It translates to CASSQDGTGMNTEAFF.

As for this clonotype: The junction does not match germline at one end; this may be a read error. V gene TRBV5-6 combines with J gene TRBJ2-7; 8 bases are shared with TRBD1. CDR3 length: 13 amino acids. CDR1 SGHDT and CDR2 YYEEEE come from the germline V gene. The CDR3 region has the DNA TGTGCCAGCAGTTTGGACAGGGTCTACGAGCAGTACTTC. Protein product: CASSLDRVYEQYF.

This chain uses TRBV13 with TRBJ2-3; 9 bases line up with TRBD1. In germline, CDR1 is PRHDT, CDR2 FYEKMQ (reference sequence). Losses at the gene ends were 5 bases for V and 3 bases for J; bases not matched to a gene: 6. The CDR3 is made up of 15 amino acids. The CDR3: CASSKNRGLTDTQYF. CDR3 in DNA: TGTGCCAGCAGCAAAAACAGGGGGCTGACAGATACGCAGTATTTT.

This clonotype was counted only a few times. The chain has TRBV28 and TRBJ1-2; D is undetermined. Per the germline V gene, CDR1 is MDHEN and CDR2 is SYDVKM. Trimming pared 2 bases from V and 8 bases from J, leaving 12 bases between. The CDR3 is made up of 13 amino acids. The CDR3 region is CASSLNGPEGYTF. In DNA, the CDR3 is TGTGCCAGCAGTTTAAACGGACCAGAAGGCTACACCTTC.

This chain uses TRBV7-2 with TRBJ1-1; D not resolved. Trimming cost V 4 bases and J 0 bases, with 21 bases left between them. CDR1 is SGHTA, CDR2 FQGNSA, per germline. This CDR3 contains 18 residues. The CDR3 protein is CASSSLFPGPGVNTEAFF. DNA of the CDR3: TGTGCCAGCAGCTCTCTTTTTCCTGGACCGGGTGTGAACACTGAAGCTTTCTTT.

The CDR3 loop is CASSLDLLAGGLNEQFF. CDR3 bases: TGTGCCAGCAGCTTAGACCTACTAGCGGGGGGGTTAAATGAGCAGTTCTTC. The genes are TRBV7-2 and TRBJ2-1; TRBD2 agrees at 13 bases. CDR3 size: 17 residues. CDR1 and CDR2 (germline): SGHTA, FQGNSA. V gave up 1 base and J gave up 7 bases; unmatched junction bases: 7.

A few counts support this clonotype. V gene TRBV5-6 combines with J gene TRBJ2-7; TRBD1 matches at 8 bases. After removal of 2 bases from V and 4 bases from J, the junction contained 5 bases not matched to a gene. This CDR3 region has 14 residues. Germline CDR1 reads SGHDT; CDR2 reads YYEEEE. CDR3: CASSFSGQEYEQYF. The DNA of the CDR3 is TGTGCCAGCAGCTTCTCGGGACAGGAGTACGAGCAGTACTTC. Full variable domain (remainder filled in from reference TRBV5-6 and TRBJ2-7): DAGVTQSPTHLIKTRGQQVTLRCSPKSGHDTVSWYQQALGQGPQFIFQYYEEEERQRGNFPDRFSGHQFPNYSSELNVNALLLGDSALYLCASSFSGQEYEQYFGPGTRLTVT.

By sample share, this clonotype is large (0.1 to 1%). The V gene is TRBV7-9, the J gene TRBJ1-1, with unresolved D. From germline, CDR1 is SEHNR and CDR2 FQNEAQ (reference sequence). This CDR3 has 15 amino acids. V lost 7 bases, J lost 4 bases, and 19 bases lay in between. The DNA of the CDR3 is TGTGCCAGCATTCCGGTTAACGGGTTGGGCACTGAAGCTTTCTTT. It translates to CASIPVNGLGTEAFF.